The clone carrying this T cell receptor (beta chain) was counted a few times. The antigen remains undetermined. Using a J-beta primer mix together with a sample-barcoded 5' primer, a second PCR was run for roughly 7 to 12 cycles. Each CDR3 protein gets one entry after TCRdb re-called the 5' RACE reads with MiXCR. Among around 870,000 distinct CDR3 sequences listed, under 30% were seen once. CDR1 and CDR2 (germline): SGHKS, YYEKEE (reference sequence). CDR3 length: 17 residues. The trim removed 3 bases at V and 6 bases at J, leaving 9 bases unmatched. This sample stems from a study of blood T cells in healthy people across ages. Study outcomes and limitations: The study lacked donor CMV status, which possibly confounded expanded clonotype changes. Any conclusive comparison of naive versus antigen-experienced cells was prevented by using unsorted PBMCs. Per million T cells, the diversity of TCR beta decreased roughly linearly as age advanced. Fewer expanded clones and more diversity marked long-lived versus aged donors.

The receptor was derived from a woman aged 80 or over in good health. Material: blood. This chain joins TRBV5-5 and TRBJ2-2; TRBD1 agrees at 12 bases. CDR3: CASSSGTGGPKAGELFF. The CDR3 DNA follows: TGTGCCAGCAGCTCTGGGACAGGGGGCCCGAAGGCCGGGGAGCTGTTTTTT. The variable domain in full, with the rest retrieved from reference TRBV5-5 and TRBJ2-2, is DAGVTQSPTHLIKTRGQQVTLRCSPISGHKSVSWYQQVLGQGPQFIFQYYEKEERGRGNFPDRFSARQFPNYSSELNVNALLLGDSALYLCASSSGTGGPKAGELFFGEGSRLTVL.